This passage covers 32 T cell receptor beta chains from one sample sequenced in a study of identical twins. In TCRdb, the 5' RACE reads were re-called with MiXCR into one record per CDR3 protein. The sample yields under 300,000 distinct CDR3 sequences, about an eighth seen once. Sequencing input: memory (CD45RO+) T cells sorted from blood. The receptors shown here come from a woman younger than 35 in good health.

This rearrangement joins TRBV5-1 to TRBJ1-4; D not resolved. V lost 4 bases and J 0 bases, leaving 13 bases between the germline ends. The CDR3 has 16 amino acids. CDR1 and CDR2 (germline): SGHRS, YFSETQ. The CDR3 DNA is TGCGCCAGCAGCCCTGCAGATGGAGCAACTAATGAAAAACTGTTTTTT. Residues: CASSPADGATNEKLFF.

This clonotype was detected a few times. This sequence joins TRBV6-1 and TRBJ1-1; the D gene is possibly TRBD1 (6 bases). This CDR3 has 15 amino acids. V was clipped by 5 bases and J by 0 bases, with 13 bases between them. Germline V lookup: CDR1 MNHNS, CDR2 SASEGT. CDR3: CASSSGGHLNTEAFF. The CDR3 nucleotides are TGTGCCAGCAGTAGTGGGGGACACCTGAACACTGAAGCTTTCTTT.

This clonotype was found a few times. The rearrangement joins TRBV6-2 or TRBV6-3 to TRBJ2-1; 8 bases line up with TRBD2. Germline CDR1 MNHEY, CDR2 SVGEGT. V shed 3 bases and J 3 bases; nucleotides not matched to a gene: 4. The CDR3 extends over 15 amino acids. CDR3 bases: TGTGCCAGCAGTTATTACAGCGGGGGCTACAATGAGCAGTTCTTC. It codes for CASSYYSGGYNEQFF.

CDR3 loop: CASSFTGRTEAFF. In DNA form, the CDR3 reads TGTGCCAGCAGTTTTACAGGGCGCACCGAAGCTTTCTTT. The rearrangement uses TRBV12-3 or TRBV12-4 and TRBJ1-1, with D perhaps matching TRBD1 (6 bases). The CDR3 is made up of 13 amino acids. V was clipped by 3 bases and J by 8 bases, with 13 bases between them.

The chain has TRBV6-2 or TRBV6-3 and TRBJ2-1; D is unclear. Germline V gene lookup returns CDR1 MNHEY and CDR2 SVGEGT. Trimming removed 4 bases at V and 11 bases at J, with 18 bases between. The CDR3 sequence is 14 residues long. Written as DNA, the CDR3 is TGTGCCAGCAGTTCACTCGTACCCTCCTACAAGCAGTTCTTC. Protein sequence: CASSSLVPSYKQFF.

Many counts were recorded for this clonotype. The V call is TRBV9, the J call TRBJ2-4, with a possible D match to TRBD1 (5 bases). The CDR3 is 12 residues long. Germline lookup yields CDR1 SGDLS and CDR2 YYNGEE. V was pared by 0 bases and J by 8 bases, with 6 bases between. DNA of the CDR3: TGTGCCAGCAGCGTAGTAGGGGACATTCAGTACTTC. It translates to CASSVVGDIQYF.

This clonotype was picked up a small number of times. The chain links TRBV9 to TRBJ1-1; D is possibly TRBD1 (6 bases). Trimming left V 1 base short and J 1 base short, with 8 bases between. The length of the CDR3 is 14 residues. Germline loops: CDR1 SGDLS, CDR2 YYNGEE. CDR3 coding DNA: TGTGCCAGCAGCGTAACGGGGGCGAACACTGAAGCTTTCTTT. This encodes CASSVTGANTEAFF.

A few counts support this clonotype. The genes are TRBV29-1 and TRBJ2-1; D may match TRBD1 or TRBD2 (6 bases each). V shed 3 bases and J shed 2 bases, with 11 bases lying between them. CDR3 size: 14 residues. Germline V CDR1 and CDR2: SQVTM, ANQGSEA. CDR3 loop: CSVDRGRTYNEQFF. As DNA, the CDR3 is TGCAGCGTTGACCGGGGGCGAACCTACAATGAGCAGTTCTTC.

This clonotype was recorded a few times. The gene calls are TRBV6-5 and TRBJ2-5; TRBD1 is a possible D gene (5 bases). This CDR3 region has 16 residues. Trimming took 0 bases from V and 1 from J, leaving 12 bases between them. The germline CDR1 and CDR2 sequences are MNHEY and SVGAGI. CDR3 DNA: TGTGCCAGCAGTTACTCATGGCAGGGTCTCCAAGAGACCCAGTACTTC. It yields the protein CASSYSWQGLQETQYF.

Worth noting for this clonotype: One end of the junction varies from germline; a read error may be responsible. The rearrangement joins TRBV7-8 to TRBJ1-1, with D possibly TRBD1 on 5 matching bases. CDR1 and CDR2 from the germline V gene are SGHVS and FQNEAQ. This CDR3 is 14 amino acids long. The CDR3 sequence is CASSLTRHPGGGDF. For the CDR3, the DNA is TGTGCCAGCAGCTTGACGAGACACCCTGGTGGAGGGGACTTT.

This clonotype was detected a few times. The chain joins TRBV12-3 or TRBV12-4 to TRBJ1-5, with no clear D. The length of the CDR3 is 14 residues. The V end lost 2 bases, the J end lost 6 bases, and 11 bases lay between the germline ends. This CDR3 reads CASSLYGVRQPQHF. CDR3 bases: TGTGCCAGCAGTTTATACGGGGTTCGTCAGCCCCAGCATTTT.

This clonotype was counted only a few times. The chain couples TRBV7-2 to TRBJ2-1; 10 bases match TRBD2. Germline V gives CDR1 SGHTA, CDR2 FQGNSA. The ends lost 5 bases at V and 8 bases at J; junction bases unmatched: 6. The CDR3 extends over 14 amino acids. The CDR3 coding sequence is TGTGCCAGCAGCCCTAGCGGGAGAGGGGATGAGCAGTTCTTC. It specifies CASSPSGRGDEQFF.

This chain joins TRBV12-3 or TRBV12-4 and TRBJ1-4; D gene ambiguous. V lost 5 bases, J lost 8 bases, and 18 bases lay in between. The CDR3 is 15 residues long. CDR3 region: CASSRGLRGAEKLFF. CDR3 coding DNA: TGTGCCAGCAGTCGGGGTTTACGTGGAGCCGAAAAACTGTTTTTT.

This clonotype has ten or more counts. The V gene is TRBV5-1, the J gene TRBJ2-5; 14 bases agree with TRBD2. The CDR3 extends over 16 amino acids. V shed 4 bases and J 5 bases; nucleotides not matched to a gene: 7. CDR1 is SGHRS, CDR2 YFSETQ, per germline. CDR3 in amino acids: CASSIGLAGGSETQYF. The DNA for the CDR3 is TGCGCCAGCAGCATAGGACTAGCGGGAGGATCGGAGACCCAGTACTTC.

There are many counts of this clonotype. J is TRBJ2-1 and V is TRBV5-1; TRBD2 matches 12 bases. Germline CDR1 is SGHRS and CDR2 is YFSETQ. The V segment lost 6 bases and the J segment 7 bases; nucleotides outside the gene matches: 5. The CDR3 spans 14 residues. The CDR3 sequence is CASTILAGGNEQFF. The CDR3, as DNA: TGCGCCAGCACCATTCTAGCGGGGGGGAATGAGCAGTTCTTC.

The chain couples TRBV18 to TRBJ2-1, with 8 bases that match TRBD2. The CDR3 runs 15 residues. CDR1 and CDR2 (germline): KGHSH, LQKENI. V lost 8 bases and J lost 3; bases outside the gene matches: 9. The CDR3 spells CASTTLAGNYNEQFF. The CDR3 DNA reads TGTGCCAGCACGACGCTAGCGGGCAACTACAATGAGCAGTTCTTC. Variable domain in full (rest from reference TRBV18 and TRBJ2-1): NAGVMQNPRHLVRRRGQEARLRCSPMKGHSHVYWYRQLPEEGLKFMVYLQKENIIDESGMPKERFSAEFPKEGPSILRIQQVVRGDSAAYFCASTTLAGNYNEQFFGPGTRLTVL.

This clonotype was observed a handful of times. The V gene is TRBV18, the J gene TRBJ2-3; D unclear. The length of the CDR3 is 13 residues. Germline V lookup: CDR1 KGHSH, CDR2 LQKENI. V was shortened by 5 bases and J by 0 bases, with 6 bases between the two germline ends. The CDR3 here is CASSSTSTDTQYF. The CDR3, as DNA: TGTGCCAGCTCATCTACTAGCACAGATACGCAGTATTTT.

This chain uses TRBV9 with TRBJ2-1; 10 nucleotides agree with TRBD2. CDR1 is SGDLS and CDR2 is YYNGEE in the germline V gene. V shed 4 bases, J shed 7 bases, and the junction held 11 bases outside the gene matches. This CDR3 region has 16 residues. Written as DNA, the CDR3 is TGTGCCAGCAGCACCAGCGGGGGGGCCTCTATGAATGAGCAGTTCTTC. Translating it yields CASSTSGGASMNEQFF. Filled out from reference TRBV9 and TRBJ2-1, the complete variable domain reads DSGVTQTPKHLITATGQRVTLRCSPRSGDLSVYWYQQSLDQGLQFLIQYYNGEERAKGNILERFSAQQFPDLHSELNLSSLELGDSALYFCASSTSGGASMNEQFFGPGTRLTVL.

The rearrangement links TRBV30 to TRBJ2-7, with 12 positions matching TRBD2. V trimming: 8 bases; J trimming: 7 bases; junction bases outside the gene matches: 15. Germline lookup yields CDR1 GTSNPN and CDR2 SVGIG (reference sequence). The CDR3 extends over 15 amino acids. CDR3 nucleotide sequence: TGTGCCGCTCGTCTCTTCACTAGCGGGAGGCGGGAGCAGTACTTC. Amino acids: CAARLFTSGRREQYF.

This clonotype was observed many times. The chain has TRBV5-1 and TRBJ1-1; the match to TRBD1 covers 7 bases. Germline V lookup: CDR1 SGHRS, CDR2 YFSETQ. The V and J ends lost 0 bases and 12 bases, in that order; junction bases with no gene match: 8. The CDR3 totals 13 residues. The CDR3 region has the DNA TGCGCCAGCAGCTTGGATAGACAGGGTACAACTTTCTTT. Protein product: CASSLDRQGTTFF.

There are a few counts of this clonotype. CDR3 DNA sequence: TGCAGTGCGCGGGGGCAGACTAGTTCCTACGAGCAGTACTTC. As protein: CSARGQTSSYEQYF. The chain links TRBV20-1 to TRBJ2-7; a weak D match, TRBD2 (7 bases). CDR1 and CDR2 from the germline V gene are DFQATT and SNEGSKA (reference sequence). The CDR3 has 14 residues. Trimming shortened V by 6 bases and J by 1 base, and 16 bases separated the two germline ends.

This clonotype was detected ten times or more. V and J are TRBV15 and TRBJ2-3, with a possible D match to TRBD1 (6 bases). The germline V and J ends were trimmed by 0 bases and 6 bases, with 10 bases remaining between them. Germline values: CDR1 LNHNV, CDR2 YYDKDF (reference sequence). This CDR3 is 14 amino acids long. CDR3 in DNA: TGTGCCACCAGCAGAGATAGGGGGATCGATACGCAGTATTTT. It encodes CATSRDRGIDTQYF.

A few counts support this clonotype. The chain joins TRBV2 to TRBJ1-5; no clear D gene. Trimming pared 2 bases from V and 9 bases from J, leaving 11 bases between. Per germline, CDR1 SNHLY and CDR2 FYNNEI. CDR3 length equals 13 residues. The CDR3 protein is CASSESLLWPQHF. The CDR3 DNA sequence: TGTGCCAGCAGTGAATCCCTATTGTGGCCCCAGCATTTT.

The rearrangement uses TRBV20-1 and TRBJ2-3; 7 positions agree with TRBD1. CDR1 and CDR2 from the germline V gene are DFQATT and SNEGSKA (reference sequence). Trimming removed 7 bases from V and 2 bases from J; junction bases left unmatched: 6. The CDR3 runs 13 residues. The CDR3: CSEGQRSTDTQYF. DNA of the CDR3: TGCAGTGAGGGACAGAGGTCCACAGATACGCAGTATTTT.

A few counts support this clonotype. The chain recombines TRBV20-1 with TRBJ1-3; D gene unclear. V shed 7 bases and J shed 1 base, with 11 bases lying between them. This CDR3 contains 13 residues. Germline CDR1 reads DFQATT; CDR2 reads SNEGSKA (reference sequence). CDR3 amino acids: CSVHRGSGNTIYF. The CDR3 DNA reads TGCAGTGTCCACCGTGGGTCTGGAAACACCATATATTTT.

The chain joins TRBV11-2 to TRBJ1-2; D gene unclear. Trimming took off 1 base at V and 2 bases at J, with 14 bases between the two ends. The CDR3 is 16 residues long. Germline lookup yields CDR1 SGHAT and CDR2 FQNNGV. The CDR3 DNA follows: TGTGCCAGCAGCTTAGCCGGCAGCCGAATAAACTATGGCTACACCTTC. Its translation is CASSLAGSRINYGYTF.

The sample holds many counts of this clonotype. The CDR3 region is CASSFGSGSAGELFF. The DNA of the CDR3 is TGTGCCAGCAGCTTTGGGTCGGGATCGGCCGGGGAGCTGTTTTTT. The V and J genes are TRBV11-3 and TRBJ2-2, with D possibly being TRBD2 (5 bases). In germline, CDR1 is SGHNT, CDR2 YENEEA. Trimming pared 3 bases from V and 6 bases from J, leaving 14 bases between. The CDR3 spans 15 residues.

This clonotype showed up just a few times. The chain has TRBV20-1 and TRBJ2-5; TRBD2 might be the D (6 bases). The CDR3 is 15 amino acids. V was trimmed by 3 bases and J by 3 bases, leaving 17 bases between them. CDR1 DFQATT and CDR2 SNEGSKA come from the germline V gene (reference sequence). The CDR3 DNA follows: TGCAGTGCTAGTCGCGGCGGGGCCAGGGAAGAGACCCAGTACTTC. It is translated as CSASRGGAREETQYF.

This clonotype was found a few times. An end of the junction does not agree with germline; a read error may underlie this. The J gene is TRBJ1-1, the V gene TRBV27; D perhaps matches TRBD1 (5 bases). The CDR3 covers 14 residues. CDR1 and CDR2 from the germline V gene are MNHEY and SMNVEV (reference sequence). CDR3 in DNA: TGTGCCAGCAGTTCCTGGGGACGTGCCCTTGAAGCTCTCTTT. Translated, it gives CASSSWGRALEALF.

There are a few counts of this clonotype. V and J are TRBV6-1 and TRBJ2-1, with D possibly matching TRBD2 (5 bases). Looked up from germline, CDR1 is MNHNS and CDR2 is SASEGT. The CDR3 extends over 15 amino acids. V gave up 6 bases and J gave up 8 bases, with 20 bases separating them. The CDR3: CASRKTSNLAYEQFF. The DNA for the CDR3 is TGTGCCAGCAGGAAAACTAGTAATTTGGCGTATGAGCAGTTCTTC.

The V call is TRBV5-1, the J call TRBJ2-3, with 12 bases identical to TRBD2. CDR3 length: 17 residues. J lost 5 bases, V lost 2 bases, and 9 bases had no gene match. Germline values: CDR1 SGHRS, CDR2 YFSETQ. The CDR3 nucleotides are TGCGCCAGCAGCTTACCTAGCGGGAGGGCCCTCGGAGATACGCAGTATTTT. Translating gives CASSLPSGRALGDTQYF.

This chain connects TRBV27 to TRBJ2-3, with 13 bases that match TRBD2. Germline CDR1 reads MNHEY; CDR2 reads SMNVEV (reference sequence). CDR3 size: 19 residues. Unmatched junction bases numbered 8, after V lost 2 bases and J lost 0 bases. The CDR3 DNA follows: TGTGCCAGCAGTTTAAGGGGACTAGCGGGGAGCACTAGCACAGATACGCAGTATTTT. Protein product: CASSLRGLAGSTSTDTQYF.